This TCR beta chain was retrieved from a study of shared clonotypes between healthy human individuals (TCRdb year 2020). Study-level background: A couple of women and a few men aged 18 to 49 years were included in the cohort. The study deeply sequenced blood TCR repertoires of about 5 healthy adults to estimate repertoire size and the extent of clonotype sharing between individuals. To increase sequencing depth and limit assay-specific biases, TCR repertoire library preparation and sequencing were carried out by different laboratories using diverse techniques. For each donor, CD4 naive and CD4 memory were each run on three plates, CD8 naive on two plates, and CD8 memory on one plate. Per donor, leukapheresis produced somewhere between about 0.94 and 9 billion PBMCs.

On this clone itself: Its antigen target is currently unknown. Being one base from a much bigger clone, this may be a read error.

TCR CDR3 regions were amplified from genomic DNA by multiplex PCR using the deep immunoSEQ assay. Extracted genomic DNA from each cell subset was spread evenly across all wells of several immunoSEQ 96-well plates, with each plate serving as a replicate. Each replicate PCR for sorted subsets received about 210 ng genomic DNA, equal to roughly 30,000 T cell genomes. Purified libraries were measured with a Qubit 3.0 fluorometer, size-checked on a Bioanalyzer 2100, and measured again with the KAPA Library Quantification kit. A separate single-read 150-cycle Illumina NextSeq 550 flow cell was used to sequence each immunoSEQ 96-well plate. The published analysis was carried out like this. Because the immunoSEQ output included only junctional sequences and no quality scores, the filtering could not be the same as the filtering used for full-length reads. Sequences were annotated with PyIR, a Python wrapper for IgBLAST v1.9, using IMGT germline references to assign V/J genes and CDR3. Reads were filtered out if the reads had weak V/J assignments (E-value above 1e-6), no CDR3, stop codons, out-of-frame junctions, or ambiguous translated residues. V3J clonotypes were defined as sequences sharing an identical inferred V gene, J gene, and CDR3 amino acid sequence. Percentage overlap between repertoires was computed as shared unique clonotypes divided by the size of the smaller repertoire. RTK rarefaction, the Chao1 estimator, and Recon v2.1 estimates of unobserved clonotypes were used to assess repertoire richness. OLGA was used to compute generation probabilities for all TCRbeta clonotypes that the gDNA method yielded from a handful of donors. This is the immuneACCESS table as TCRdb keeps it, with only in-frame sequences that have V and J called. A part of the clones is gone; compared with another copy, unresolved V genes explain less than half, and the rest is unexplained. The V and J calls and clone size were taken over from that table, and D and trimming were inferred from the DNA. The sample table lists around 1 million clones, approximately 80% of them with a count of one. The ten largest clones take up about 1.5% of the sample.

Including cysteine and phenylalanine, the CDR3 has 15 amino acids. Only CDR3 DNA is held: 45 bases, read in frame from base 1. The germline V gene gives CDR1 as MGHDK and CDR2 as SYGVNS. Broader findings and caveats from the paper: Higher generation probabilities were observed for clonotypes shared by all four sorted-subset donors than for non-shared clonotypes. Sampling was limited to blood, and TCR repertoires in tissue likely differ from TCR repertoires in blood. Because the study included only a small number of donors, the genetic and exposure-history diversity represented was limited. Larger estimated clonotype richness was generally found for naive subsets than for memory subsets. Pairwise subsampling indicated that sequencing depth was expected to affect the degree of clonotype sharing among donors. Sharing across a few donors was observed for approximately 5% of naive CD4, around 3.5% of naive CD8, about 2.3% of memory CD4, and 0.4% of memory CD8 clonotypes. Incomplete sequencing was indicated by rarefaction of sorted-subset datasets, despite the large sequencing depth.

Donors were healthy HIV-negative adults with no recently reported acute infections or vaccinations. All donors were Caucasian adults living in Nashville, Tennessee, USA. CD4+ T cells were enriched by magnetic negative selection, after which naive cells were positively selected on CD45RA and the negative fraction was taken as the memory subset. Blood was obtained by leukapheresis, after which PBMCs were separated by Ficoll-Histopaque density gradient centrifugation and cryopreserved in liquid nitrogen vapor phase. Purity and quantity of every magnetically sorted T cell population were checked by analytical flow cytometry. Each sorted fraction had its genomic DNA isolated and then quantified by UV absorbance on a Nanodrop 2000c.

The TCR comes from a man aged 18 to 29 in good health. The sequenced sample was memory CD4+ T cells sorted from blood. The cell subset or site label, read with the paper, signifies: CD45RA-negative fraction. This sequence uses TRBV25-1 and TRBJ2-1; 10 central bases correspond to TRBD2. The CDR3 region reads CASGETSGAYNEQFF. DNA sequence: TGTGCCAGCGGTGAAACTAGCGGGGCCTACAATGAGCAGTTCTTC. With the rest looked up from the reference TRBV25-1 and TRBJ2-1 genes rather than sequenced, the full variable domain is EADIYQTPRYLVIGTGKKITLECSQTMGHDKMYWYQQDPGMELHLIHYSYGVNSTEKGDLSSESTVSRIRTEHFPLTLESARPSHTSQYLCASGETSGAYNEQFFGPGTRLTVL.